This TCR beta chain is from a study of blood T cell repertoires in COVID-19 (dated by TCRdb to about 2020). Background for the entire study: Samples covering the acute and convalescent phases of COVID-19 were provided by collaborators in the United States, Italy and Spain. A de-identified subject ID, COVID-19 status, age in years and sex were almost always included in the sample metadata. Deeply sampled blood TCRbeta repertoires from subjects exposed to, actively infected with, or recovered from COVID-19 were included in the dataset. Where available, HLA class I and class II types were taken from metadata supplied by the sample provider and were not determined by assay-based typing. The repertoires were released in a freely available public database meant as a resource for research on the immune response to SARS-CoV-2. The material from the prospective study consisted of cDNA or gDNA derived from T cells, B-cell-depleted T cells, or PBMCs. The samples were drawn from two sources: the first 160 participants of the ongoing ImmuneRACE study, and over 950 subjects contributed by 6 global collaborators. General conclusions and limits of the study: The amount of clinical and demographic metadata varied by source and participant and was provided uncurated.

TCRbeta CDR3 regions were amplified from genomic DNA using the immunoSEQ Assay, a bias-controlled multiplex PCR. The authors processed their data as follows. The number of nucleated cells in each sample was estimated from the amplification of reference gene primers within the assay. Sequence reads were collapsed and filtered to measure the absolute abundance of every unique TCRbeta CDR3 rearrangement. For each sample, productive Simpson clonality was calculated as the square root of Simpson's diversity index over productive rearrangements. TCRdb took over this immuneACCESS table, retaining in-frame rearrangements with V and J assigned. Such tables are incomplete; in checked studies, under half of the missing clones stem from an unresolved V gene, and the remainder is unexplained. V and J calls and clone size come straight from that table; D and trimming were deduced from the DNA. A total of hundreds of thousands of clones appear in this sample, about 85% of them only once. The top ten clones comprise around 20% of the sample.

The CDR3 covers 16 residues, taking in both the cysteine and the phenylalanine. The only DNA kept is the CDR3, 48 bases in frame from the first base. The germline V gene encodes CDR1 SGDLS and CDR2 YYNGEE. At the junction V is shortened by 2 bases and J by 4 bases, with 15 bases in between. Participants in the prospective study were enrolled through a virtual design, were aged about 18 to 100 years, and lived in 24 United States geographic areas. To assign participants to cohorts, the prospective study relied on clinical history that participants themselves reported in a screening survey and a study questionnaire. ImmuneRACE Cohort 3 recovered participants were defined by two consecutive negative NP/OP PCR tests, healthcare professional clearance, or symptom resolution. In the prospective study, whole blood, serum and a nasopharyngeal or oropharyngeal swab were collected from each participant by mobile phlebotomists. Additional blood draws and questionnaires over an approximately two-month period could optionally be provided by prospective study participants. Blood samples from the prospective study were shipped frozen or at room temperature prior to DNA extraction.

To note about this clone: Its recognized antigen is unknown. No per-base quality is available; no much larger clone lies one base away.

Recombination connected TRBV9 to TRBJ2-2; TRBD1 is a possible D gene, resting on 6 matching bases. This TCR was sampled from a man aged 35-49 years who had recovered from COVID-19. The sequenced sample was PBMCs or T cells enriched from blood (not recorded which). The CDR3 is CASSVSGQQATGELFF. The DNA sequence follows: TGTGCCAGCAGCGTCTCAGGACAGCAAGCCACCGGGGAGCTGTTTTTT.